This T cell receptor (beta chain) originates from a study of T cells in narcolepsy. Study-wide context: Healthy controls were enrolled alongside patients with narcolepsy type 1 or type 2. Notes on the study in general: In some patient and control memory CD4+ samples, autoreactive clones were absent. Autoreactive HCRT-specific and TRIB2-specific clonotypes were marked in same-patient CSF-versus-blood CD4+ comparisons. Healthy controls reportedly lacked the autoreactive clonotypes serially found in patients' blood.

Method: immunoSEQ multiplex PCR; TCRdb's copy keeps in-frame clones and lacks some. The sample records tens of thousands of clones, roughly four fifths being singletons. Regarding this clone: The antigen is undetermined.

V shed 6 bases and J 3 bases; nucleotides not matched to a gene: 4. CDR1 and CDR2 from the germline V gene are MNHNY and SVGAGI (reference sequence). The CDR3 spans 14 residues. Specimen: CD45RA- memory CD4+ T cells from PBMCs. The receptor comes from a human donor with narcolepsy. The chain combines TRBV6-6 with TRBJ2-5; 10 bases line up with TRBD1. In nucleotides, the CDR3 is TGTGCCAGCAGAAGACAGGGGGCTAAAGAGACCCAGTACTTC. This sequence encodes CASRRQGAKETQYF.